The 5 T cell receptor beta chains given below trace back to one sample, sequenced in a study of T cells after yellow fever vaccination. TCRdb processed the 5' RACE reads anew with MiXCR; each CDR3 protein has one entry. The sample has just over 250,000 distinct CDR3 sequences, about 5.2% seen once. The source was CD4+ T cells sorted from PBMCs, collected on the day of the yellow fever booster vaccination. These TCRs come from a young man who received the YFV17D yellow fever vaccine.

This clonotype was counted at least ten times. The CDR3 sequence: CASSISGDYNEQFF. CDR3 nucleotides: TGTGCCAGTAGTATTAGCGGGGACTACAATGAGCAGTTCTTC. This sequence joins TRBV19 and TRBJ2-1; 8 positions agree with TRBD2. Germline lookup yields CDR1 LNHDA and CDR2 SQIVND (reference sequence). V lost 3 bases and J lost 3; bases outside the gene matches: 1. The CDR3 loop spans 14 amino acids.

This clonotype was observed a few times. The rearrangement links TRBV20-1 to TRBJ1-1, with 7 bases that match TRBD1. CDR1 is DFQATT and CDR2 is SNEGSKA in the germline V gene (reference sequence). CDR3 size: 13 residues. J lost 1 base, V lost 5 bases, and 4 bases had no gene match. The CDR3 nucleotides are TGCAGTGCTGGGGACAGTAGGAACACTGAAGCTTTCTTT. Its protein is CSAGDSRNTEAFF.

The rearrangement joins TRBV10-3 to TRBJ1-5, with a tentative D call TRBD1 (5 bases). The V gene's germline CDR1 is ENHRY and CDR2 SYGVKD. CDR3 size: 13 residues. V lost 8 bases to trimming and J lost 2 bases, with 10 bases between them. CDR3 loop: CAIGQGGNQPQHF. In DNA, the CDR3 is TGTGCCATCGGTCAGGGAGGCAATCAGCCCCAGCATTTT.

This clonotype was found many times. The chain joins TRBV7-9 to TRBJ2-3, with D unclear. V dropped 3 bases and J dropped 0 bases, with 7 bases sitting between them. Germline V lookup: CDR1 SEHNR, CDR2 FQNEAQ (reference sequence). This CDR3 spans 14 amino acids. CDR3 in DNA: TGTGCCAGCAGCTTTCCGAGCAGCACAGATACGCAGTATTTT. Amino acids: CASSFPSSTDTQYF.

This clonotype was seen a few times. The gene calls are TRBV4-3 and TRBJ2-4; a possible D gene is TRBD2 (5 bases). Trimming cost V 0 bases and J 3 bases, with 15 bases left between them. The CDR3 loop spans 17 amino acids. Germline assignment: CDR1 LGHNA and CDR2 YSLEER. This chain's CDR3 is CASSQEGKLGNKNIQYF. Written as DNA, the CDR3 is TGCGCCAGCAGCCAAGAGGGGAAACTCGGGAACAAAAACATTCAGTACTTC.